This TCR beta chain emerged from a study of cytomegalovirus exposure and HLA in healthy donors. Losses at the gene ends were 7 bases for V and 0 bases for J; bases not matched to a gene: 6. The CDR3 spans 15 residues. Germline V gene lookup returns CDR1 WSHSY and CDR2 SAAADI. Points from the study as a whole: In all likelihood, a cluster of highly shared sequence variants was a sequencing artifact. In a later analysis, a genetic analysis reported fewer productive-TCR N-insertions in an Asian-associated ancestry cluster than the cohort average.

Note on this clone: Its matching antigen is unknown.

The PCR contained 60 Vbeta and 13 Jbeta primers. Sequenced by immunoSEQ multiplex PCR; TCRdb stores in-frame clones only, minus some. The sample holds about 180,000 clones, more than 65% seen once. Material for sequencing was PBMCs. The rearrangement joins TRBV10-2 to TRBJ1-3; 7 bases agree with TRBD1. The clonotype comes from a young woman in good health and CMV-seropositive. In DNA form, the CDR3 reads TGCGCCAGCACATCGACAGGGATCTCTGGAAACACCATATATTTT. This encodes CASTSTGISGNTIYF.